Given below is one T cell receptor beta chain in context. This record belongs to a study of blood T cell repertoires in COVID-19. Study-wide background: Collection of acute and convalescent COVID-19 samples took place in the United States, Italy and Spain. The cDNA or gDNA used as material had been derived from T cells, B-cell-depleted T cells, or PBMCs.

How the authors handled the data: Nucleated cell counts were estimated from reference gene primer amplification. Profiled with immunoSEQ multiplex PCR; TCRdb holds only in-frame clones, not every one. The V and J calls and the clone size are those of that table, but D and trimming were determined from the DNA. The sample gives about 150,000 clones, about 86% of which show up once; roughly 7% is in the top ten. The CDR3 runs 14 residues. Trimming cost V 7 bases and J 5 bases, with 17 bases left between them. Germline loops: CDR1 LGHDT, CDR2 YNNKEL (reference sequence). The source is a man aged 50 or older with active or convalescent COVID-19. Material: peripheral blood. The chain has TRBV3-1 (or the pseudogene TRBV3-2) and TRBJ1-1, with D possibly TRBD1 on 5 matching bases. The CDR3 sequence: CASNLQGEMTEAFF. In nucleotides, the CDR3 is TGTGCCAGCAACCTCCAGGGTGAGATGACTGAAGCTTTCTTT.